Described below is a single TCR beta chain sequence and its context. What it binds is unknown. In the PCR, 60 Vbeta and 13 Jbeta primers were used. Some clones are missing from TCRdb's copy, which holds only in-frame ones; the method was immunoSEQ multiplex PCR. The table records 150,000 to 200,000 clones, 84% of them present only once. These data originate in a study of cytomegalovirus exposure and HLA in healthy donors. Study findings and constraints: The study recorded 164 TCR beta chains that were cytomegalovirus-associated.

The germline gives CDR1 SEHNR, CDR2 FQNEAQ (reference sequence). The V and J ends lost 5 bases and 8 bases respectively, with 18 bases between them. The CDR3 runs 14 residues. This chain uses TRBV7-9 with TRBJ1-2; maybe TRBD1 (6 bases). The TCR originated in a girl aged 5-17 years in good health and CMV-seropositive. Sample: PBMCs. The CDR3 sequence is CASSPPRDIGGYTF. The CDR3 DNA sequence: TGTGCCAGCAGCCCACCCCGGGACATAGGCGGCTACACCTTC. Based on the CDR3 plus reference TRBV7-9 and TRBJ1-2, the full variable domain is DTGVSQNPRHKITKRGQNVTFRCDPISEHNRLYWYRQTLGQGPEFLTYFQNEAQLEKSRLLSDRFSAERPKGSFSTLEIQRTEQGDSAMYLCASSPPRDIGGYTFGSGTRLTVV.